The next 12 T cell receptor beta chains were all read from a single sample in a study of T cells in Graves' hyperthyroidism and ophthalmopathy. TCR beta CDR3 regions were amplified from RNA. First-round RT-PCR with HTBI primers amplified the TCR CDR3 region. Each CDR3 protein gets one entry after TCRdb re-called the multiplex PCR reads with MiXCR. The sample carries 350,000 to 500,000 distinct CDR3 sequences, approximately 15% recorded once. Sequencing was done on a sample of blood. The source of these receptors is a woman aged 18-29 years with Graves' hyperthyroidism.

At least ten counts were recorded for this clonotype. The rearrangement uses TRBV7-2 and TRBJ1-5, with D perhaps TRBD1 (5 bases). This CDR3 contains 13 residues. V dropped 5 bases and J dropped 5 bases, with 10 bases sitting between them. Germline V gene lookup returns CDR1 SGHTA and CDR2 FQGNSA. The CDR3 bases are TGTGCCAGCAGCGAAAGGGGAGATCAGCCCCAGCATTTT. Its protein is CASSERGDQPQHF.

The CDR3 spells CASNSGEGELFF. In nucleotides, the CDR3 is TGTGCCAGCAACTCAGGGGAAGGGGAGCTGTTTTTT. The V and J genes are TRBV28 and TRBJ2-2, with D possibly TRBD1 on 6 matching bases. The V gene lost 7 bases and the J gene lost 8 bases, with 11 bases spanning the gap. CDR1 MDHEN and CDR2 SYDVKM come from the germline V gene. This CDR3 is 12 amino acids long.

Many counts were recorded for this clonotype. The V and J genes are TRBV28 and TRBJ2-7; 10 bases map to TRBD2. Per germline, CDR1 MDHEN and CDR2 SYDVKM. This CDR3 is built from 15 residues. V lost 2 bases, J lost 5 bases, and 6 bases stayed unmatched. CDR3 nucleotides: TGTGCCAGCAGTTTAAGACTAGCGGGTTCCCACGAGCAGTACTTC. As protein: CASSLRLAGSHEQYF.

Remarks on this clonotype: Possible read error: a much larger clone is one base away. The V gene is TRBV28, the J gene TRBJ2-1; D uncertain. The CDR3 runs to 14 residues. The V end lost 5 bases, the J end lost 3 bases, and 11 bases lay between the germline ends. CDR1 and CDR2 from the germline V gene are MDHEN and SYDVKM. The CDR3 coding sequence is TGTGCCAGCAGTCCCCAGTGGTTCTACAATGAGCAGTTCTTC. The encoded protein is CASSPQWFYNEQFF.

The rearrangement joins TRBV2 to TRBJ1-5, with a tentative D call TRBD1 (6 bases). CDR1 and CDR2 from the germline V gene are SNHLY and FYNNEI. The germline V and J ends were trimmed by 3 bases and 7 bases, with 10 bases remaining between them. The CDR3 runs 13 residues. The CDR3 loop reads CASSEGAKQPQHF. Here the CDR3 DNA reads TGTGCCAGCAGTGAGGGGGCCAAACAGCCCCAGCATTTT.

In its sample, this clonotype was seen many times. V and J are TRBV30 and TRBJ2-1; D not resolved. The germline V and J ends were trimmed by 3 bases and 8 bases, with 11 bases remaining between them. CDR1 is GTSNPN and CDR2 is SVGIG in the germline V gene (reference sequence). There are 12 residues in the CDR3. CDR3 in amino acids: CAWSSVVDEQFF. CDR3 nucleotides: TGTGCCTGGAGCTCTGTGGTCGATGAGCAGTTCTTC.

Ten or more counts support this clonotype. The chain carries TRBV7-8 and TRBJ2-5, with 9 bases lining up with TRBD1. The CDR3 is made up of 14 amino acids. Trimming removed 5 bases from V and 5 bases from J; junction bases left unmatched: 6. Per the germline V gene, CDR1 is SGHVS and CDR2 is FQNEAQ. The CDR3 spells CASSKTGGRETQYF. The CDR3 region has the DNA TGTGCCAGCAGCAAAACAGGGGGCAGGGAGACCCAGTACTTC. The entire variable domain, with the rest obtained from reference TRBV7-8 and TRBJ2-5, is as follows: GAGVSQSPRYKVAKRGQDVALRCDPISGHVSLFWYQQALGQGPEFLTYFQNEAQLDKSGLPSDRFFAERPEGSVSTLKIQRTQQEDSAVYLCASSKTGGRETQYFGPGTRLLVL.

The V call is TRBV5-5, the J call TRBJ1-1; D is possibly TRBD1 (6 bases). V lost 4 bases to trimming and J lost 2 bases, with 18 bases between them. This CDR3 region has 16 residues. Germline V lookup: CDR1 SGHKS, CDR2 YYEKEE (reference sequence). CDR3 protein: CASSPATGQRNTEAFF. The DNA of the CDR3 is TGTGCCAGCAGCCCCGCAACGGGACAACGAAACACTGAAGCTTTCTTT.

This clonotype came up many times. The chain has TRBV5-1 and TRBJ1-5, with D unresolved. Germline V gene lookup returns CDR1 SGHRS and CDR2 YFSETQ. Trimming cost V 2 bases and J 4 bases, with 7 bases left between them. The CDR3 runs 13 residues. CDR3 amino acids: CASSLAVNQPQHF. Here the CDR3 DNA reads TGCGCCAGCAGCTTAGCCGTGAATCAGCCCCAGCATTTT.

This clonotype has only a few counts. This chain joins TRBV6-2 or TRBV6-3 and TRBJ2-7, with 7 bases identical to TRBD1. CDR1 MNHEY and CDR2 SVGEGT come from the germline V gene. Trimming at V came to 4 bases and at J to 2 bases, leaving 11 bases not matched to a gene. CDR3 size: 16 residues. CDR3 nucleotides: TGTGCCAGCAGTTTTACCCCCGGGACAGAGCCCTACGAGCAGTACTTC. Translating gives CASSFTPGTEPYEQYF.

J is TRBJ1-5 and V is TRBV30, with TRBD1 as a possible D gene (5 bases). This CDR3 is built from 17 residues. Germline values: CDR1 GTSNPN, CDR2 SVGIG (reference sequence). The germline V and J ends were trimmed by 4 bases and 9 bases, with 28 bases remaining between them. The CDR3 region has the DNA TGTGCCTGGAAGCCTTTAATCAGGGACGCCGAGAGTGTGCCCCAGCATTTT. Translating it yields CAWKPLIRDAESVPQHF.

There are a few counts of this clonotype. Being one base from a much bigger clone, this may be a read error. The V call is TRBV19, the J call TRBJ1-5; TRBD1 agrees at 10 bases. This CDR3 is 14 amino acids long. Germline V gene lookup returns CDR1 LNHDA and CDR2 SQIVND (reference sequence). CDR3 residues: CASSVTGGNQPPHF. CDR3 DNA: TGTGCCAGTAGCGTGACAGGGGGCAATCAGCCCCCGCATTTT.